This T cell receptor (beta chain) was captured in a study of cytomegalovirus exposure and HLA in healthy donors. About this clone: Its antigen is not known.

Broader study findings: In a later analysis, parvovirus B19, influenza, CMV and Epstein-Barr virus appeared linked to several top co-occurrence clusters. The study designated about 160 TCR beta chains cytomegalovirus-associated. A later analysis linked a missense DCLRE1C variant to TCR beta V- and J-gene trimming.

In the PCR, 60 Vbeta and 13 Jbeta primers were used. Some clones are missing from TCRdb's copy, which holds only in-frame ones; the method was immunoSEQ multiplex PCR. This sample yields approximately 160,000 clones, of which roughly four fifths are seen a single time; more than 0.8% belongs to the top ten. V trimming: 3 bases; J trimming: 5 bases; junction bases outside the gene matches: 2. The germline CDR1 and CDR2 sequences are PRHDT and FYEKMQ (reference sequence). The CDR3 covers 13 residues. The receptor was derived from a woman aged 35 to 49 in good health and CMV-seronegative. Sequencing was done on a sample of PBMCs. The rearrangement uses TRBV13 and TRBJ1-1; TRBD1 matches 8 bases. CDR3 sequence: CASSLRDRTEAFF. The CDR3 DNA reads TGTGCCAGCAGCTTGCGGGACAGGACTGAAGCTTTCTTT. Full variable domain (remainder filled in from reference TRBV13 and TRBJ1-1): AAGVIQSPRHLIKEKRETATLKCYPIPRHDTVYWYQQGPGQDPQFLISFYEKMQSDKGSIPDRFSAQQFSDYHSELNMSSLELGDSALYFCASSLRDRTEAFFGQGTRLTVV.